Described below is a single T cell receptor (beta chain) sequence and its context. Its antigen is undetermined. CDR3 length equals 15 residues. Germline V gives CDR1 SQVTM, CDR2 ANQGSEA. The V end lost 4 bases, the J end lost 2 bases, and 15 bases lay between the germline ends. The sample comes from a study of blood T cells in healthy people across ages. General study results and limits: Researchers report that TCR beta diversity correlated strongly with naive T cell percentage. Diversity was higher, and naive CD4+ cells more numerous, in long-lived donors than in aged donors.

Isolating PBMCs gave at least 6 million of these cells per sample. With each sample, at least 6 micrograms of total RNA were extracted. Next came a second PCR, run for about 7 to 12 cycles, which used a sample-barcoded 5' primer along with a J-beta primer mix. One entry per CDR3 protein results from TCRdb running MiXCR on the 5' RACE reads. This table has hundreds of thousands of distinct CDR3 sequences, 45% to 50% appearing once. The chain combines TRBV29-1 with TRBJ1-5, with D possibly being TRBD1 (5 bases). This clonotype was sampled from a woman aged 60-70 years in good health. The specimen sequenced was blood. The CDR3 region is CSVVVVGVGNQPQHF. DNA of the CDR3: TGCAGCGTTGTTGTAGTAGGGGTTGGCAATCAGCCCCAGCATTTT.